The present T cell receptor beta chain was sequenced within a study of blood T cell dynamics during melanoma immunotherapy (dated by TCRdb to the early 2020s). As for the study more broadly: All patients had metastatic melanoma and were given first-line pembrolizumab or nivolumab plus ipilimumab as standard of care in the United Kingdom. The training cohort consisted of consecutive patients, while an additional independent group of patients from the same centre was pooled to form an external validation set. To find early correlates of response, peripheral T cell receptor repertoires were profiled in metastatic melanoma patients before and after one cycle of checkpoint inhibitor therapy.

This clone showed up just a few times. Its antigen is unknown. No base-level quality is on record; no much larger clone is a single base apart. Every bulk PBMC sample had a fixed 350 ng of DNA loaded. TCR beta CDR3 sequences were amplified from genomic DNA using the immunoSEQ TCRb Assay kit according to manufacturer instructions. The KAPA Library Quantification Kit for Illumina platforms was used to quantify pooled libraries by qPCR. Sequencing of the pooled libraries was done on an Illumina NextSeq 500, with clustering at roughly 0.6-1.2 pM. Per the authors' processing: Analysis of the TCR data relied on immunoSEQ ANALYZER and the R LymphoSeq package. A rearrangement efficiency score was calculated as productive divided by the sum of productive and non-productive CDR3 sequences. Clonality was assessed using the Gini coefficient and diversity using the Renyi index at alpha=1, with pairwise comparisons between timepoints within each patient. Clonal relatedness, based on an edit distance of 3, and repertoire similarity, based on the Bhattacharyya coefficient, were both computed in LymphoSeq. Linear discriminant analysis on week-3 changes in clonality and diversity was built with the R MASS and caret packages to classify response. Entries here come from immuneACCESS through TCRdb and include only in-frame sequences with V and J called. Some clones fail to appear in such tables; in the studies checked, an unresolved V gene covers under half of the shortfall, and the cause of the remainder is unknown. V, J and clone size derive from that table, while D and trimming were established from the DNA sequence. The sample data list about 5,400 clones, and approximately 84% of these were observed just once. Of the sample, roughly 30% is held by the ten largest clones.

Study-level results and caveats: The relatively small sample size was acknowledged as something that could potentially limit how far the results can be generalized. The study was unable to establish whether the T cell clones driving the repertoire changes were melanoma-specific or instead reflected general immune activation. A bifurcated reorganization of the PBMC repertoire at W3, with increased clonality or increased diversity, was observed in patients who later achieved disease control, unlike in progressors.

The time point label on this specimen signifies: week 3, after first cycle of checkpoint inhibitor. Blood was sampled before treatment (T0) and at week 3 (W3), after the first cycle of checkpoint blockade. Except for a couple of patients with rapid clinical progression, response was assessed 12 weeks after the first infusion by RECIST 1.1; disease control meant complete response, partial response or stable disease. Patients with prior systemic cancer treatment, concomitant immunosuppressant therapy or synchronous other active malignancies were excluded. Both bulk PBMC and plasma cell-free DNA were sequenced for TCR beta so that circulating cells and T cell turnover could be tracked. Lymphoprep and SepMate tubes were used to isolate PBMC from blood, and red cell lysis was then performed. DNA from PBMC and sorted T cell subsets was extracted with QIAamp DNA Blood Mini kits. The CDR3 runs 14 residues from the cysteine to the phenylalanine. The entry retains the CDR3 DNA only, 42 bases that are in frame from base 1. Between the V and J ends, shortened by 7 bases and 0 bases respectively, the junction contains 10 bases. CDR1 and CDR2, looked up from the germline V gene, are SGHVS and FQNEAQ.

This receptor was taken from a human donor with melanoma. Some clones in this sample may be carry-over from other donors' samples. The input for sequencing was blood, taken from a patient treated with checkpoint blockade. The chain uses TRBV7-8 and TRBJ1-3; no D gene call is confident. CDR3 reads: CASKLGSSGNTIYF. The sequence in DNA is TGTGCCAGCAAGCTCGGGTCCTCTGGAAACACCATATATTTT.